The T cell receptor beta chain under discussion was sequenced for a study of CD8+CD57+ T cells in acquired aplastic anemia. Across the study: DNA recovered from sorted CD4+ and CD8+ cells had a mean of roughly 3 ug. Study-wide results and limits: Patients shared some 30 CD8+ CDR3 sequences with controls. Between the patient and control groups, CD8+ Simpson's diversity did not differ significantly.

The CDR3 totals 14 residues. Between the trimmed V and J ends, which lost 5 bases and 10 bases, there was a span of 15 bases. Germline V gene sequence: CDR1 ENHRY, CDR2 SYGVKD. Profiling of TCR beta VDJ combinations and CDR3 sequences used genomic DNA as template. One entry per CDR3 protein, called by TCRdb with MiXCR from the reads. The table lists around 50,000 distinct CDR3 sequences, roughly three fifths of them singletons. Patients chosen for sequencing had CD8+CD57+ cells that had expanded, as shown by flow cytometry. All patients were therapy-naive when blood was sampled. This clonotype was detected once. Its antigen is currently unknown.

The TCR originated in a human donor with aplastic anemia. The specimen sequenced was sorted CD4+, CD8+, or CD8+CD57+ T cells (not recorded which) from PBMCs. The rearrangement links TRBV10-3 to TRBJ1-6; D is possibly TRBD1 (6 bases). The CDR3 bases are TGTGCCATCAGTCTCGGACAGTGGCGATCACCCCTCCACTTT. Amino acid sequence: CAISLGQWRSPLHF.